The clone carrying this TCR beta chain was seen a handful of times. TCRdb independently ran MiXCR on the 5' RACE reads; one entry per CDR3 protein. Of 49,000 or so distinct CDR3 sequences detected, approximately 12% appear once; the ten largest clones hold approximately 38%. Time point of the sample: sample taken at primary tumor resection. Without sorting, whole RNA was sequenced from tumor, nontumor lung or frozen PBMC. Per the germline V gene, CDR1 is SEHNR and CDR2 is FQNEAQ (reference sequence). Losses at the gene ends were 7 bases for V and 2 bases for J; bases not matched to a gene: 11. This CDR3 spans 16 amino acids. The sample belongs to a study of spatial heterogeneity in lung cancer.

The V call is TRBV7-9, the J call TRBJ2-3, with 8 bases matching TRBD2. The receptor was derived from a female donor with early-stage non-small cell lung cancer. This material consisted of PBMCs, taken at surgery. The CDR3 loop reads CASIDSLAGLTDTQYF. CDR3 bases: TGTGCCAGCATCGATTCCCTAGCGGGTCTCACAGATACGCAGTATTTT.